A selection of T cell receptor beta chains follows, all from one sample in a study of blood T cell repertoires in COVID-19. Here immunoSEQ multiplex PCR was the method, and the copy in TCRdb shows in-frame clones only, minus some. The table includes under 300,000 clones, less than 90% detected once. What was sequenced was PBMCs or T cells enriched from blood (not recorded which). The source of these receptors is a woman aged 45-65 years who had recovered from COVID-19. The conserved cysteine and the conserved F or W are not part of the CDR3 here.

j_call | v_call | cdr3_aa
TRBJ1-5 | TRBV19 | ASSHSDRANQPQH
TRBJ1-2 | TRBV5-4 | ASSPDRGFGHGYT
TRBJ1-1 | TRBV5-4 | ASSLGDRVMNTEAF
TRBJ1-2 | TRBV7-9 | ASSLSADSGYT
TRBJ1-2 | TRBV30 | AWSVGVLDYGYT
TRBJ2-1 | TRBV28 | ASTNELAGVNEQF
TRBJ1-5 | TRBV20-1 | SASEGVNQPQH
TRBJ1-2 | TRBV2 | ASSGPGTAYGYT
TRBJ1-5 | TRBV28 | ASSSIDQPQH
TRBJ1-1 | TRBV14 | ASSWGQGYTEAF
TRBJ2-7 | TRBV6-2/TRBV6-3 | ASSPPIYEQY
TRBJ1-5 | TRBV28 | ASRRTDSNQPQH
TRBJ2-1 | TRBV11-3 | ASSSEPTGGSYNEQF
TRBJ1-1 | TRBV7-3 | ASSLTERNTEAF
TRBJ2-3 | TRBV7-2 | ASSLVGTSGRADTQY
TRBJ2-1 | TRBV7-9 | ASSLLAGQGKYNEQF
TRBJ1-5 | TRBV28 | ASSGGWQPQH
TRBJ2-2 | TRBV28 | ASSLGLRRGKNTGELF
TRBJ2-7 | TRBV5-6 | ASSPSGGPIYEQY